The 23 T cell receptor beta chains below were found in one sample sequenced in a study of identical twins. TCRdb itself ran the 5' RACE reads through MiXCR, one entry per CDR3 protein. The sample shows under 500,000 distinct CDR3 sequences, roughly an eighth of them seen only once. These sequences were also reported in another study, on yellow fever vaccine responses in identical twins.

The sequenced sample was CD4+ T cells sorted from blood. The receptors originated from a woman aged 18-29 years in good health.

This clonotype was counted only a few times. CDR3 nucleotides: TGTGCCAGCAGTTTATCGGGACTAGCGGGGAACACCGGGGAGCTGTTTTTT. It translates to CASSLSGLAGNTGELFF. The chain links TRBV28 to TRBJ2-2; 12 bases fit TRBD2. The CDR3 is 17 amino acids. The germline V gene encodes CDR1 MDHEN and CDR2 SYDVKM. V lost 1 base to trimming and J lost 1 base; unmatched junction nucleotides: 1.

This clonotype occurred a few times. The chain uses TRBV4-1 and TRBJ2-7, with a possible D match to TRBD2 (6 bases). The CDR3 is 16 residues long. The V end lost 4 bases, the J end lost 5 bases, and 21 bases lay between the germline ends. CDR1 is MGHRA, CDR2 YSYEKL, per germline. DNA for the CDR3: TGCGCCAGCAGCCCCTTATTGAGTCGGGGCGGGAACGAGCAGTACTTC. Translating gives CASSPLLSRGGNEQYF.

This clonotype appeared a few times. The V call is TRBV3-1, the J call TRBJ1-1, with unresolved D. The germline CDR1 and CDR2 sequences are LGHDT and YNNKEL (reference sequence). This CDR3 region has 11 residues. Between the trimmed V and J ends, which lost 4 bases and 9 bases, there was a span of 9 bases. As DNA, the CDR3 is TGTGCCAGCAGCCTCAGCAGCCAAGCTTTCTTT. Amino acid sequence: CASSLSSQAFF.

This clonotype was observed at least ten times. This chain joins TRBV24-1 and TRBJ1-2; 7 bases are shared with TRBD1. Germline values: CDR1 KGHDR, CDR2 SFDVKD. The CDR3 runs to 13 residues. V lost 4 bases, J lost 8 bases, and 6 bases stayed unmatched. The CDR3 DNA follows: TGTGCCACCAGTGACTCGACAGGGAGCGGCTACACCTTC. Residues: CATSDSTGSGYTF.

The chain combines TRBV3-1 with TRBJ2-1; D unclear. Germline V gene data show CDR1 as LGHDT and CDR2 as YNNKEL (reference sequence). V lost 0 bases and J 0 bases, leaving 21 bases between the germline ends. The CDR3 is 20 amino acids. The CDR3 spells CASSQDSLPRPTNSYNEQFF. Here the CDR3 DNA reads TGTGCCAGCAGCCAAGATAGTCTCCCGCGACCCACGAACTCCTACAATGAGCAGTTCTTC.

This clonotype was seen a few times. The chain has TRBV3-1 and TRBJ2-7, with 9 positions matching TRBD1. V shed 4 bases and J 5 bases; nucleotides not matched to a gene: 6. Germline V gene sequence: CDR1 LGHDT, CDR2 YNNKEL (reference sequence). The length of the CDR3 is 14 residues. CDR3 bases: TGTGCCAGCAGCCCGACAGGGGGACCTAACGAGCAGTACTTC. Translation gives CASSPTGGPNEQYF.

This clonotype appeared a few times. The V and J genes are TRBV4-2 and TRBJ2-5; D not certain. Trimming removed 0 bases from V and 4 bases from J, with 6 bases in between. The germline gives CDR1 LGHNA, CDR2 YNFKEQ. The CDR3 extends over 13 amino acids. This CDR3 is CASSQDRRETQYF. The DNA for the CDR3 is TGTGCCAGCAGCCAAGACAGGCGAGAGACCCAGTACTTC.

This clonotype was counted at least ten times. The CDR3 protein is CASTNHGTSGRSGELFF. The CDR3 DNA sequence: TGTGCCAGCACCAACCACGGGACTAGCGGGAGATCTGGGGAGCTGTTTTTT. This sequence joins TRBV7-9 and TRBJ2-2, with 14 nucleotides matching TRBD2. CDR3 length equals 17 residues. V trimming: 7 bases; J trimming: 8 bases; junction bases outside the gene matches: 12. In germline, CDR1 is SEHNR, CDR2 FQNEAQ (reference sequence). Combining the CDR3 with reference TRBV7-9 and TRBJ2-2 gives the whole variable domain DTGVSQNPRHKITKRGQNVTFRCDPISEHNRLYWYRQTLGQGPEFLTYFQNEAQLEKSRLLSDRFSAERPKGSFSTLEIQRTEQGDSAMYLCASTNHGTSGRSGELFFGEGSRLTVL.

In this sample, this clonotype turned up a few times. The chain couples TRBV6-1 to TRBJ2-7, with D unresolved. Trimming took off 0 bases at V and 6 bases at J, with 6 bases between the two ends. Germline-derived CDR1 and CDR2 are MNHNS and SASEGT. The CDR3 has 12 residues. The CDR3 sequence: CASSEAVGEQYF. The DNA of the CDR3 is TGTGCCAGCAGTGAAGCTGTTGGCGAGCAGTACTTC.

The CDR3 loop reads CAIREREVADTQYF. The CDR3 DNA is TGTGCCATCAGGGAGCGGGAGGTCGCAGATACGCAGTATTTT. J is TRBJ2-3 and V is TRBV10-3; 9 nucleotides align to TRBD2. This CDR3 has 14 residues. The junction had 5 bases not matched to a gene; V was cut back by 6 bases and J by 4 bases. Germline assignment: CDR1 ENHRY and CDR2 SYGVKD.

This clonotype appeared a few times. The CDR3 loop reads CASSYSRAGRGKRAEAFF. CDR3 nucleotide sequence: TGTGCCAGCAGTTACTCGAGGGCAGGAAGGGGGAAGAGGGCTGAAGCTTTCTTT. The rearrangement joins TRBV6-5 to TRBJ1-1; perhaps TRBD1 as D (6 bases). V was trimmed by 0 bases and J by 6 bases, leaving 23 bases between them. This CDR3 is 18 amino acids long. Germline CDR1 is MNHEY and CDR2 is SVGAGI.

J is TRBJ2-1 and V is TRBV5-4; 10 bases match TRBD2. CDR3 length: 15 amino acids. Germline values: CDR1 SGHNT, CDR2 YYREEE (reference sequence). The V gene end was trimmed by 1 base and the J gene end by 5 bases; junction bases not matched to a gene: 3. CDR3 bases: TGTGCCAGCAGCTTGTGGACTAGCGGCGACAATGAGCAGTTCTTC. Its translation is CASSLWTSGDNEQFF. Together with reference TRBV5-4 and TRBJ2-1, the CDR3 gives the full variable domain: ETGVTQSPTHLIKTRGQQVTLRCSSQSGHNTVSWYQQALGQGPQFIFQYYREEENGRGNFPPRFSGLQFPNYSSELNVNALELDDSALYLCASSLWTSGDNEQFFGPGTRLTVL.

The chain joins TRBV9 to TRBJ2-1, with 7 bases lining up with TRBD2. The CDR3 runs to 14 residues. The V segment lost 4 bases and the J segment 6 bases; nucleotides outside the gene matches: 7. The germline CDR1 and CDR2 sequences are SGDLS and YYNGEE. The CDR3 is CASSPLPGGNEQFF. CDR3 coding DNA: TGTGCCAGCAGCCCTCTTCCGGGGGGCAATGAGCAGTTCTTC.

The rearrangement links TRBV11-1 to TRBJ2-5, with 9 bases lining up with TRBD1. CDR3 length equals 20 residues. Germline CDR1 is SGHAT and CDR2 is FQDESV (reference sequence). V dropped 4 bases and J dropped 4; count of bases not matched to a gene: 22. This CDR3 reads CASSSPSRDRERYIRETQYF. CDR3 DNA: TGTGCCAGCAGCTCCCCGTCCCGGGACAGGGAACGGTATATTCGAGAGACCCAGTACTTC.

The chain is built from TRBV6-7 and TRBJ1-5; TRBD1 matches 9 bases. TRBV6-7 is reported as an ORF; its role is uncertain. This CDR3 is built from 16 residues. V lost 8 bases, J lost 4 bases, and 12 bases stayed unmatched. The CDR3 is CASGTHGQGRNQPQHF. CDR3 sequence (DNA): TGTGCCAGCGGGACCCACGGACAGGGGAGGAATCAGCCCCAGCATTTT.

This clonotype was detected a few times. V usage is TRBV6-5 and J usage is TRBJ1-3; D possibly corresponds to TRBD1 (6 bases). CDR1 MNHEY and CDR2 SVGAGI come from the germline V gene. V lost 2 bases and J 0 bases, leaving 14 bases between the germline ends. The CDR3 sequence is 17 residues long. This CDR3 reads CASSYPRGASSGNTIYF. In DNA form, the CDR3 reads TGTGCCAGCAGTTACCCCCGGGGGGCCAGCTCTGGAAACACCATATATTTT.

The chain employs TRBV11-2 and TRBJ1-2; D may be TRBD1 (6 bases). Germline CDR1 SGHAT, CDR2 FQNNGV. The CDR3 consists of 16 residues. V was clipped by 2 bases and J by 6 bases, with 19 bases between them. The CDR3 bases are TGTGCCAGCAGCTTAAGCCCATCAACAGGGACCCATGGCTACACCTTC. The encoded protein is CASSLSPSTGTHGYTF.

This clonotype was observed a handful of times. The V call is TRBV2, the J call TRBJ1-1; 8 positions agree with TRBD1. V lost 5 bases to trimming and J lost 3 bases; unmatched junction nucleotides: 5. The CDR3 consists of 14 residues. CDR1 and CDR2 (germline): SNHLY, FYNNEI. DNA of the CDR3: TGTGCCAGCAGTTCCCTGACAGGGGACACTGAAGCTTTCTTT. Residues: CASSSLTGDTEAFF.

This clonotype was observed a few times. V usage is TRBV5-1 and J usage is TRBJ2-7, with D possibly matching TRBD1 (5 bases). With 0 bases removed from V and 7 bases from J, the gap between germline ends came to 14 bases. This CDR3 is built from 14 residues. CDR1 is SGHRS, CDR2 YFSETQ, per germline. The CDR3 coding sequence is TGCGCCAGCAGCTTGGGACAGATAGCTGGAGAGCAGTACTTC. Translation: CASSLGQIAGEQYF.

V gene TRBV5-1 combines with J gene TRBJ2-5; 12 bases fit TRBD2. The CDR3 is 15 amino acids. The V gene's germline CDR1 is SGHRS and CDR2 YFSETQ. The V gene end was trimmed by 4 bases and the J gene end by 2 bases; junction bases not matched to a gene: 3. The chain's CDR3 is CASSIGLAGQETQYF. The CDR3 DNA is TGCGCCAGCAGCATCGGACTAGCGGGGCAAGAGACCCAGTACTTC. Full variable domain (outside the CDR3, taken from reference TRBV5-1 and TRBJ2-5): KAGVTQTPRYLIKTRGQQVTLSCSPISGHRSVSWYQQTPGQGLQFLFEYFSETQRNKGNFPGRFSGRQFSNSRSEMNVSTLELGDSALYLCASSIGLAGQETQYFGPGTRLLVL.

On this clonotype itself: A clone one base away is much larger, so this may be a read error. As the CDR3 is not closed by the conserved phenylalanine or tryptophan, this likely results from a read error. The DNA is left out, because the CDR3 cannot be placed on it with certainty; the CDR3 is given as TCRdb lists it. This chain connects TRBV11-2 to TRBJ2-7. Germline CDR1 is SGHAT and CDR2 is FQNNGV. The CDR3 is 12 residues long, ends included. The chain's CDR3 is CASSLEWGKPAY.

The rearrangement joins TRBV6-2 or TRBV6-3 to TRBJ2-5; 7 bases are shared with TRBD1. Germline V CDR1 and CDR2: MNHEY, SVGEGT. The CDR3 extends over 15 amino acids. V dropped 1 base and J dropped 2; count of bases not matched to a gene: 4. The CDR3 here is CASSYFGTDQETQYF. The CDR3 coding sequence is TGTGCCAGCAGTTACTTCGGGACAGATCAAGAGACCCAGTACTTC.

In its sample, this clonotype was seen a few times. The CDR3 loop reads CASSSMGQPNEQFF. CDR3 DNA: TGCGCCAGCAGCTCGATGGGACAGCCAAATGAGCAGTTCTTC. The chain has TRBV5-1 and TRBJ2-1, with 7 bases identical to TRBD1. CDR1 and CDR2 (germline): SGHRS, YFSETQ. V was clipped by 3 bases and J by 7 bases; unmatched bases: 7. This CDR3 is built from 14 residues.